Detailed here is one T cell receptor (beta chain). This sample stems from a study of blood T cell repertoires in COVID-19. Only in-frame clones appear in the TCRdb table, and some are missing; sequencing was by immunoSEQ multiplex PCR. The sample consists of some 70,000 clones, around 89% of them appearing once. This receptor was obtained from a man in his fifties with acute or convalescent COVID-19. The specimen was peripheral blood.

The CDR3 loop reads CASSPGQEPFTLHF. Here the CDR3 DNA reads TGTGCCAGCAGCCCGGGACAGGAGCCCTTCACCCTCCACTTT. V is TRBV11-3 and J is TRBJ1-6, with 8 bases that match TRBD1. This CDR3 comprises 14 residues. Germline CDR1 SGHNT, CDR2 YENEEA. V lost 5 bases, J lost 14 bases, and 11 bases stayed unmatched.